This T cell receptor (beta chain) was identified during a study of shared clonotypes between healthy human individuals. Methods used by the authors: Junction-only sequences without quality scores came from ImmunoSEQ, so filtering differed. TCRdb's table, derived via immunoSEQ multiplex PCR, lists solely in-frame clones and lacks some. From that table come the V and J calls and clone size; the DNA was used to work out D and trimming. The table records over 1.5 million clones, nearly 99% of them present only once. The CDR3 spans 14 residues. The germline V and J ends were trimmed by 2 bases and 3 bases, with 8 bases remaining between them. The germline V gene has CDR1 KGHSH and CDR2 LQKENI. Healthy HIV-negative adults with no recent acute infections or vaccinations were recruited as donors. Donors, without exception, were Caucasian adults residing in Nashville, Tennessee.

The clonotype comes from a man aged 25-45 years in good health. The chain is built from TRBV18 and TRBJ1-5; weak D call: TRBD1 (5 bases). The sample was naive CD4+ T cells sorted from blood. Specified subset: CD45RA+ positively selected. CDR3 DNA: TGTGCCAGCTCACCAGGGACTTTCAATCAGCCCCAGCATTTT. Protein sequence: CASSPGTFNQPQHF.